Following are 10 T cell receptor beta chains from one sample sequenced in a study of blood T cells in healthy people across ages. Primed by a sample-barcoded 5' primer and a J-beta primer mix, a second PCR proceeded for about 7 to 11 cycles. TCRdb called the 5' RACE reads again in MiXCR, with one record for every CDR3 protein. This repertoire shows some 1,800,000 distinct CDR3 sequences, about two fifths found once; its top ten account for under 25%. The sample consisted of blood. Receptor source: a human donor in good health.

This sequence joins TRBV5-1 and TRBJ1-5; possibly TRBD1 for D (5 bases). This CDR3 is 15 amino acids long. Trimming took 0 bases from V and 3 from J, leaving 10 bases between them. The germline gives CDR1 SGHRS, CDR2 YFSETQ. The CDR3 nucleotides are TGCGCCAGCAGCTTGGAGCCAGGGAACAATCAGCCCCAGCATTTT. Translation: CASSLEPGNNQPQHF.

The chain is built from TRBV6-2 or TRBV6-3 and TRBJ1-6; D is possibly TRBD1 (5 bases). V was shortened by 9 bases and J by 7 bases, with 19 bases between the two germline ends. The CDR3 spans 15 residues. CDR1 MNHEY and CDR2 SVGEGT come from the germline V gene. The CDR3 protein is CASSLEGTENSPLHF. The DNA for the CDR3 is TGTGCCAGTTCCCTGGAAGGGACGGAGAATTCACCCCTCCACTTT.

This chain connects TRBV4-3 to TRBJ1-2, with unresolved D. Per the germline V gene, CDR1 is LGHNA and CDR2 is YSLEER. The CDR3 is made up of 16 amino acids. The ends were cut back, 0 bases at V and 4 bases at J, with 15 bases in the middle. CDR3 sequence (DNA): TGCGCCAGCAGCCAAGATCATGAAGGCGCCGTCTATGGCTACACCTTC. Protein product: CASSQDHEGAVYGYTF.

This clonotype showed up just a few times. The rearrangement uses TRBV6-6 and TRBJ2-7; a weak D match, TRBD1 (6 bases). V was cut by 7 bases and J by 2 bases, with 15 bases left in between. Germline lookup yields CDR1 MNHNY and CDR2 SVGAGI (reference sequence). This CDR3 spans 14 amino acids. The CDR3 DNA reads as TGTGCCAGCATCGGACAGTACCCTACCTACGAGCAGTACTTC. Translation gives CASIGQYPTYEQYF.

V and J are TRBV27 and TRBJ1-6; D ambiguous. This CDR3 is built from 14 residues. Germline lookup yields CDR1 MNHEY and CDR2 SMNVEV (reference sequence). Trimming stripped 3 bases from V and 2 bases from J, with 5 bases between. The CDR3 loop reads CASSLVPYNSPLHF. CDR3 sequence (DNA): TGTGCCAGCAGTTTGGTACCCTATAATTCACCCCTCCACTTT.

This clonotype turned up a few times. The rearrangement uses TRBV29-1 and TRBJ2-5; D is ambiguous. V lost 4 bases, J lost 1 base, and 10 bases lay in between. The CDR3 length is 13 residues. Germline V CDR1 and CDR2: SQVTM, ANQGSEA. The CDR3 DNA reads TGCAGCGTTGCCCAACCGGCCCAAGAGACCCAGTACTTC. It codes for CSVAQPAQETQYF.

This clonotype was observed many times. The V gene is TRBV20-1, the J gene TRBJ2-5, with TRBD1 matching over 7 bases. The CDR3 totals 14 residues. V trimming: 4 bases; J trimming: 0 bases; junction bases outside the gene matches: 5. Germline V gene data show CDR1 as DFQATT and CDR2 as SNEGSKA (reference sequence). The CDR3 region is CSAKLTGDQETQYF. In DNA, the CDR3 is TGCAGTGCTAAATTAACAGGGGACCAAGAGACCCAGTACTTC.

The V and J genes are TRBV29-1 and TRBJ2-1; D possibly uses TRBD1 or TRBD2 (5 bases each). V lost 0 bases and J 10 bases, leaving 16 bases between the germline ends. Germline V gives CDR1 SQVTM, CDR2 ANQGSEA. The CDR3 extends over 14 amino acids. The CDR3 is CSVEDDVGVYEQFF. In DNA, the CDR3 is TGCAGCGTTGAAGATGACGTGGGGGTCTACGAGCAGTTCTTC.

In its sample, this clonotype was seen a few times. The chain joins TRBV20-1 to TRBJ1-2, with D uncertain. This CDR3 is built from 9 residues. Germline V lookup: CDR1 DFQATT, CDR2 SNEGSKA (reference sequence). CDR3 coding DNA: TGCAGCGGGCCCTATGGCTACACCTTC. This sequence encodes CSGPYGYTF.

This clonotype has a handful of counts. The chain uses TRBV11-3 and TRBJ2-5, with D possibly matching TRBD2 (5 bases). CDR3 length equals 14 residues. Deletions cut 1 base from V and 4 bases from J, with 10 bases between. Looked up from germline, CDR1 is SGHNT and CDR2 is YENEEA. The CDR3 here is CASSLGVEGETQYF. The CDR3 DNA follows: TGTGCCAGCAGCTTAGGAGTAGAGGGAGAGACCCAGTACTTC.